This T cell receptor (beta chain) stems from a study of early T cells in non-severe SARS-CoV-2 infection. For the study at large: Chains were not paired, and sequencing was done on bulk RNA from unsorted whole blood.

The CDR3 has 15 amino acids. Trimming left V 4 bases short and J 0 bases short, with 14 bases between. CDR1 SQVTM and CDR2 ANQGSEA come from the germline V gene. The library protocol tagged individual cDNA molecules with unique molecular identifiers. TCRdb itself ran the 5' RACE reads through MiXCR, one entry per CDR3 protein. Found here are 65,000 to 85,000 distinct CDR3 sequences, less than 20% of them singletons; the top ten hold more than 10%. This clonotype occurred a few times. Its antigen is as yet unknown. Study-wide points: Anti-spike CD8 responses were favored by VDJdb matching, which missed private and CD4 specificities.

The sequence came from an adult who was a healthcare worker with PCR-confirmed SARS-CoV-2 infection or an uninfected control (not recorded which). This rearrangement joins TRBV29-1 to TRBJ2-3; TRBD2 might be the D (6 bases). Input material: whole blood. The CDR3 bases are TGCAGCGTTGCTGGGGGAGGCACTAGCACAGATACGCAGTATTTT. Translation: CSVAGGGTSTDTQYF.